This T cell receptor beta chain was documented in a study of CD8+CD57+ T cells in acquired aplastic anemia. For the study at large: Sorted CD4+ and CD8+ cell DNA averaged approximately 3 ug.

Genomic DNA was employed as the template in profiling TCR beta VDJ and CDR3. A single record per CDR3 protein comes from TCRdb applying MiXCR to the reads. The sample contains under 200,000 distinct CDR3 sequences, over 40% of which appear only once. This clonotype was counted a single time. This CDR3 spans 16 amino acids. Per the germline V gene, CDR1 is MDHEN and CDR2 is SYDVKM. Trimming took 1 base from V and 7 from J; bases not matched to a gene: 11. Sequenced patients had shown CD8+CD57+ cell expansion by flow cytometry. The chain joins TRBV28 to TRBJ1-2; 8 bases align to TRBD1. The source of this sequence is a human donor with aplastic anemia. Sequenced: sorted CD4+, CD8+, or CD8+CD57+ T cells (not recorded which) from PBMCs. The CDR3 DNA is TGTGCCAGCAGTTTATTTCGGACGACAGGGGCCTGTGGCTACACCTTC. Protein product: CASSLFRTTGACGYTF.